Presented here are 8 T cell receptor beta chains from one specimen sequenced in a study of T cells in tuberculosis. Time point defined: new active TB diagnosis, blood taken before or within 7 days of starting treatment. The protocol was immunoSEQ multiplex PCR, while the TCRdb copy is restricted to in-frame clones and leaves out a portion. The sample lists approximately 46,000 clones; about 95% were seen once. Sequenced here: PBMCs, sampled at tuberculosis diagnosis. All receptors derive from an adult with tuberculosis.

This chain uses TRBV15 with TRBJ2-6; TRBD1 might be the D (5 bases). This CDR3 has 16 residues. The V gene's germline CDR1 is LNHNV and CDR2 YYDKDF (reference sequence). The V end lost 4 bases, the J end lost 0 bases, and 10 bases lay between the germline ends. DNA of the CDR3: TGTGCCACCAGCATTCAGGGCTTCTCTGGGGCCAACGTCCTGACTTTC. It translates to CATSIQGFSGANVLTF.

This chain links TRBV6-1 with TRBJ1-5, with 8 bases identical to TRBD1. The V gene's germline CDR1 is MNHNS and CDR2 SASEGT. The CDR3 covers 14 residues. The junction had 3 bases not matched to a gene; V was cut back by 5 bases and J by 3 bases. In DNA, the CDR3 is TGTGCCAGCAGTACGGGACAGGACAATCAGCCCCAGCATTTT. It yields the protein CASSTGQDNQPQHF.

The chain is built from TRBV5-4 and TRBJ1-1; D is unresolved. The germline CDR1 and CDR2 sequences are SGHNT and YYREEE (reference sequence). This CDR3 spans 14 amino acids. The V end lost 1 base, the J end lost 1 base, and 8 bases lay between the germline ends. CDR3 sequence reads: CASSLLAPNTEAFF. The CDR3 bases are TGTGCCAGCAGCTTGTTAGCTCCGAACACTGAAGCTTTCTTT.

The chain joins TRBV7-6 to TRBJ2-4; a possible D gene is TRBD1 (6 bases). CDR3 size: 16 residues. Germline V lookup: CDR1 SGHVS, CDR2 FNYEAQ. V was clipped by 1 base and J by 0 bases, with 10 bases between them. CDR3 nucleotide sequence: TGTGCCAGCAGCTTAGGGACAGCACAAGCCAAAAACATTCAGTACTTC. Translated: CASSLGTAQAKNIQYF.

The chain combines TRBV5-6 with TRBJ2-7; no clear D. In germline, CDR1 is SGHDT, CDR2 YYEEEE. V was shortened by 0 bases and J by 0 bases, with 10 bases between the two germline ends. The CDR3 is 15 amino acids. DNA of the CDR3: TGTGCCAGCAGCTTGGTTGATAGGAGCTCCTACGAGCAGTACTTC. Translation: CASSLVDRSSYEQYF.

The V call is TRBV5-1, the J call TRBJ2-7; possibly TRBD1 for D (6 bases). The germline V gene has CDR1 SGHRS and CDR2 YFSETQ. This CDR3 spans 14 amino acids. Deletions cut 4 bases from V and 2 bases from J, with 13 bases between. In DNA form, the CDR3 reads TGCGCCAGCAGCCTCCCAGGGGCCACCTACGAGCAGTACTTC. This encodes CASSLPGATYEQYF.

V gene TRBV4-1 combines with J gene TRBJ1-1; 11 nucleotides match TRBD1. Germline CDR1 reads MGHRA; CDR2 reads YSYEKL. The CDR3 length is 17 residues. With 1 base clipped from V and 4 bases from J, the junction kept 8 bases outside the gene matches. CDR3 sequence reads: CASSQARTGGRGTEAFF. The CDR3 region has the DNA TGCGCCAGCAGCCAAGCTCGGACAGGGGGCCGAGGCACTGAAGCTTTCTTT.

V and J are TRBV10-3 and TRBJ2-7, with 12 bases lining up with TRBD1. Germline trimming cut 3 bases from V and 6 bases from J; bases unmatched to any gene: 6. CDR3 length: 15 residues. Per the germline V gene, CDR1 is ENHRY and CDR2 is SYGVKD. The CDR3 is CAISDPGQGAPEQYF. In DNA form, the CDR3 reads TGTGCCATCAGTGACCCGGGACAGGGGGCACCCGAGCAGTACTTC.